The 17 T cell receptor beta chains listed next were all sequenced from one sample in a study of regulatory and conventional T cells in breast cancer. MiXCR, run by TCRdb on the PCR reads, gives a single entry per CDR3 protein. The sample consists of over 15,000 distinct CDR3 sequences, around a third of them appearing once. Material: conventional T cells from blood. The receptors originated from a female donor in good health.

The J gene is TRBJ2-7, the V gene TRBV7-2; D unresolved. The CDR3 is 15 amino acids. CDR1 and CDR2 from the germline V gene are SGHTA and FQGNSA. V lost 5 bases, J lost 2 bases, and 16 bases lay in between. The CDR3 nucleotides read TGTGCCAGCAGCCCCCCCCTTCTCGCCCCCTACGAGCAGTACTTC. As protein: CASSPPLLAPYEQYF.

This clonotype occurred a few times. The gene calls are TRBV20-1 and TRBJ1-5, with 7 bases lining up with TRBD1. Germline V gene data show CDR1 as DFQATT and CDR2 as SNEGSKA (reference sequence). The CDR3 covers 14 residues. The V and J ends lost 5 bases and 4 bases, in that order; junction bases with no gene match: 8. In nucleotides, the CDR3 is TGCAGTGCTGACACCGGGACAGCGAATCAGCCCCAGCATTTT. This codes for CSADTGTANQPQHF.

This clonotype has just a few counts. The CDR3 is CSASRGGRNTEAFF. Here the CDR3 DNA reads TGCAGTGCTAGTCGAGGGGGCAGGAACACTGAAGCTTTCTTT. The chain joins TRBV20-1 to TRBJ1-1; TRBD1 matches 7 bases. CDR1 is DFQATT and CDR2 is SNEGSKA in the germline V gene (reference sequence). Trimming took 3 bases from V and 1 from J; bases not matched to a gene: 5. The CDR3 covers 14 residues.

The chain couples TRBV3-1 to TRBJ2-1; D unresolved. The V gene lost 0 bases and the J gene lost 7 bases, with 7 bases spanning the gap. The CDR3 is 13 amino acids. Germline V gene data show CDR1 as LGHDT and CDR2 as YNNKEL (reference sequence). DNA of the CDR3: TGTGCCAGCAGCCAAGATAGGGTAAATGAGCAGTTCTTC. It encodes CASSQDRVNEQFF.

The chain links TRBV20-1 to TRBJ1-5; D is perhaps TRBD1 (5 bases). The germline V gene has CDR1 DFQATT and CDR2 SNEGSKA (reference sequence). V dropped 0 bases and J dropped 2 bases, with 8 bases sitting between them. There are 14 residues in the CDR3. The CDR3 spells CSARDRAGNQPQHF. The CDR3 DNA reads TGCAGTGCTAGAGACAGGGCTGGCAATCAGCCCCAGCATTTT.

In its sample, this clonotype was seen a few times. The chain is built from TRBV7-9 and TRBJ2-5, with D possibly matching TRBD2 (5 bases). The CDR3 totals 13 residues. V lost 6 bases and J lost 5, with 13 bases in between. CDR1 is SEHNR, CDR2 FQNEAQ, per germline (reference sequence). For the CDR3, the DNA is TGTGCCAGCAGTCGACATCGAGGGGAGACCCAGTACTTC. It is translated as CASSRHRGETQYF.

The V and J genes are TRBV12-5 and TRBJ1-3; no reliable D call. Per the germline V gene, CDR1 is LGHNT and CDR2 is FRNRAP. The ends were cut back, 6 bases at V and 3 bases at J, with 6 bases in the middle. The CDR3 has 12 amino acids. The CDR3: CASGGDGNTIYF. Here the CDR3 DNA reads TGTGCTAGTGGGGGTGATGGAAACACCATATATTTT.

This sequence joins TRBV4-2 and TRBJ2-7; 8 bases align to TRBD2. The junction had 9 bases not matched to a gene; V was cut back by 1 base and J by 4 bases. This CDR3 comprises 16 residues. From germline, CDR1 is LGHNA and CDR2 YNFKEQ. DNA of the CDR3: TGTGCCAGCAGCCAAGGGGTGTTAGCGGGAATATACGAGCAGTACTTC. Translation: CASSQGVLAGIYEQYF.

This clonotype was observed a handful of times. The CDR3 sequence is CASSSGTGWNEQFF. The CDR3 DNA reads TGTGCCAGCAGCTCCGGGACAGGGTGGAATGAGCAGTTCTTC. The chain links TRBV7-2 to TRBJ2-1, with TRBD1 matching over 9 bases. CDR1 and CDR2 from the germline V gene are SGHTA and FQGNSA. The CDR3 is 14 residues long. V lost 4 bases to trimming and J lost 7 bases; unmatched junction nucleotides: 5.

The chain carries TRBV20-1 and TRBJ2-3; tentatively, D is TRBD2 (5 bases). The germline V and J ends were trimmed by 2 bases and 6 bases, with 18 bases remaining between them. In germline, CDR1 is DFQATT, CDR2 SNEGSKA (reference sequence). The CDR3 is made up of 15 amino acids. The CDR3 reads CSARLPGNRRDTQYF. In nucleotides, the CDR3 is TGCAGTGCTAGATTACCGGGAAATAGAAGGGATACGCAGTATTTT.

J is TRBJ1-4 and V is TRBV7-9; 11 nucleotides align to TRBD1. The germline gives CDR1 SEHNR, CDR2 FQNEAQ (reference sequence). The CDR3 length is 14 residues. The V and J ends lost 5 bases and 7 bases, in that order; junction bases with no gene match: 3. DNA for the CDR3: TGTGCCAGCAGCCTCGGGACAGGGGGTGAAAAACTGTTTTTT. Protein: CASSLGTGGEKLFF.

This clonotype was counted a few times. This chain joins TRBV19 and TRBJ1-1; weak D call: TRBD1 (5 bases). The CDR3 runs 17 residues. Germline lookup yields CDR1 LNHDA and CDR2 SQIVND (reference sequence). Trimming cost V 5 bases and J 0 bases, with 19 bases left between them. CDR3 sequence: CASSPGPMRRMNTEAFF. The CDR3, as DNA: TGTGCCAGTAGTCCGGGACCAATGAGGAGGATGAACACTGAAGCTTTCTTT.

The chain combines TRBV3-1 with TRBJ1-4, with D possibly matching TRBD1 (5 bases). The germline V gene has CDR1 LGHDT and CDR2 YNNKEL (reference sequence). Trimming took 5 bases from V and 7 from J, leaving 17 bases between them. The CDR3 runs to 15 residues. The CDR3 loop reads CASSTRGTPPEKLFF. CDR3 nucleotides: TGTGCCAGCAGCACACGGGGGACTCCTCCTGAAAAACTGTTTTTT.

This chain connects TRBV7-2 to TRBJ2-3; D possibly corresponds to TRBD1 (5 bases). The CDR3 totals 16 residues. CDR1 SGHTA and CDR2 FQGNSA come from the germline V gene. The V and J ends lost 4 bases and 2 bases respectively, with 16 bases between them. The CDR3 loop reads CASSSLLGAFTDTQYF. The CDR3 DNA is TGTGCCAGCAGCTCACTTCTAGGGGCCTTCACAGATACGCAGTATTTT. Full variable domain (missing parts from reference TRBV7-2 and TRBJ2-3): GAGVSQSPSNKVTEKGKDVELRCDPISGHTALYWYRQSLGQGLEFLIYFQGNSAPDKSGLPSDRFSAERTGGSVSTLTIQRTQQEDSAVYLCASSSLLGAFTDTQYFGPGTRLTVL.

This clonotype was detected only a few times. V gene TRBV20-1 combines with J gene TRBJ1-5; no firm D call. The CDR3 is 14 residues long. Germline-derived CDR1 and CDR2 are DFQATT and SNEGSKA (reference sequence). V lost 3 bases to trimming and J lost 7 bases, with 16 bases between them. CDR3 sequence (DNA): TGCAGTGCTAGGGCGACCGCTGTCGTACAGCCCCAGCATTTT. Its protein is CSARATAVVQPQHF.

This sequence joins TRBV7-2 and TRBJ2-7, with 7 bases fitting TRBD1. The CDR3 runs 16 residues. Per germline, CDR1 SGHTA and CDR2 FQGNSA. The J segment lost 2 bases and the V segment lost 1 base, leaving 8 bases of the junction unmatched. DNA of the CDR3: TGTGCCAGCAGCTTAGTAGGGGACAGTAAGACCTACGAGCAGTACTTC. Amino acids: CASSLVGDSKTYEQYF.

Worth noting for this clonotype: Because it lacks the conserved phenylalanine or tryptophan at the end, this CDR3 is likely a read error. The chain recombines TRBV20-1 with TRBJ2-3, with TRBD2 matching over 9 bases. Per the germline V gene, CDR1 is DFQATT and CDR2 is SNEGSKA (reference sequence). This CDR3 comprises 15 residues. J was trimmed by 5 bases and V by 6 bases; bases with no gene match: 12. The CDR3 sequence is CSAGVAGAHKDTQYI. The CDR3, as DNA: TGCAGTGCGGGAGTAGCGGGGGCCCATAAAGATACGCAGTATATT.